The rows below give T cell receptor beta chains drawn from one sample of a study of cytomegalovirus exposure and HLA in healthy donors. This table comes from immunoSEQ multiplex PCR, and its TCRdb copy is limited to in-frame clones, with some not included. The data show 150,000 to 200,000 clones, 87% seen once. Sequencing was done on a sample of PBMCs. Receptors were obtained from a girl less than two years old in good health and CMV-seronegative. Each CDR3 is given with its conserved first and last residue. D genes are given only for firm matches. For some rows the clone size is stated as once, few or many, or as a class when expanded; others skip it.

size: .
J: TRBJ1-1
D: TRBD1
V: TRBV5-1
DNA: TGCGCCAGCAGCTTGGGGGCAGGGGGCTATAGCACTGAAGCTTTCTTT
CDR3: CASSLGAGGYSTEAFF

size: .
J: TRBJ1-5
D: TRBD1
V: TRBV5-3
DNA: TGTGCCAGAAGCTTGTCCCACAGGGGAGGTCAGCCCCAGCATTTT
CDR3: CARSLSHRGGQPQHF

size: .
J: TRBJ1-2
D: .
V: TRBV5-1
DNA: TGCGCCAGCAGCCCGGACGGGGATCCGGACAACTATGGCTACACCTTC
CDR3: CASSPDGDPDNYGYTF

size: .
J: TRBJ1-1
D: .
V: TRBV25-1
DNA: TGTGCCAGCAGTGACACGACAGGCGAAGCTTTCTTT
CDR3: CASSDTTGEAFF

size: .
J: TRBJ1-1
D: .
V: TRBV6-6
DNA: TGTGCCAGCAGCCCGACAGGCATCAACACTGAAGCTTTCTTT
CDR3: CASSPTGINTEAFF

size: once
J: TRBJ2-1
D: .
V: TRBV11-2
DNA: TGTGCCAGCATACCGGGACTTGCCTACAATGAGCAGTTCTTC
CDR3: CASIPGLAYNEQFF

size: few
J: TRBJ2-5
D: TRBD1
V: TRBV7-2
DNA: TGTGCCAGCAGCTTCCGGGACAGGGGGCAAGAGACCCAGTACTTC
CDR3: CASSFRDRGQETQYF

size: .
J: TRBJ2-7
D: .
V: TRBV5-1
DNA: TGCGCCAGCAGCACACAGGGGGGGGAGCAGTACTTC
CDR3: CASSTQGGEQYF

size: .
J: TRBJ1-5
D: .
V: TRBV10-3
DNA: TGTGCCATCAGTGAATCCAGCAGGGCGCCCCAGCATTTT
CDR3: CAISESSRAPQHF

size: .
J: TRBJ2-4
D: TRBD2
V: TRBV5-1
DNA: TGCGCCAGCAGCACCGGGACTAGCTTGACCATTCAGTACTTC
CDR3: CASSTGTSLTIQYF

size: .
J: TRBJ1-3
D: .
V: TRBV4-1
DNA: TGCGCCAGCAGCCAAGAAATAAGAAACACCATATATTTT
CDR3: CASSQEIRNTIYF

size: .
J: TRBJ2-7
D: TRBD1
V: TRBV5-1
DNA: TGCGCCAGCAGCCTCCCCGGGACAGGTTCCTACGAGCAGTACTTC
CDR3: CASSLPGTGSYEQYF

size: few
J: TRBJ2-5
D: TRBD1
V: TRBV5-1
DNA: TGCGCCAGCAGCTTCTCCGGGACAGGGAACCAAGAGACCCAGTACTTC
CDR3: CASSFSGTGNQETQYF

size: once
J: TRBJ2-5
D: .
V: TRBV7-3
DNA: TGTGCCAGCAGCCCACAGGGTGGGGAGACCCAGTACTTC
CDR3: CASSPQGGETQYF

size: .
J: TRBJ2-3
D: TRBD2
V: TRBV7-3
DNA: TGTGCCAGCAGCTATAGCGGGTCCCGCACAGATACGCAGTATTTT
CDR3: CASSYSGSRTDTQYF

size: .
J: TRBJ2-7
D: TRBD2
V: TRBV6-7
DNA: TGTGCCAGCAGTTACTCCATTCCCCTAGCGGGAGGGTTATACGAGCAGTACTTC
CDR3: CASSYSIPLAGGLYEQYF

size: .
J: TRBJ1-6
D: TRBD1
V: TRBV6-5
DNA: TGTGCCAGCAGTTACGAGGGGCAGGGGGTTTTCCCCCTCCACTTT
CDR3: CASSYEGQGVFPLHF

size: .
J: TRBJ1-2
D: TRBD1
V: TRBV25-1
DNA: TGTGCCAGCAGTGAATATGGGACAGGGTTTAGCGGGGGCTACACCTTC
CDR3: CASSEYGTGFSGGYTF

size: .
J: TRBJ1-2
D: TRBD1
V: TRBV4-1
DNA: TGCGCCAGCAGCCAACGACAGGGGGATGGCTACACCTTC
CDR3: CASSQRQGDGYTF

size: .
J: TRBJ2-7
D: .
V: TRBV19
DNA: TGTGCCAGTAGTATCCTAGGGGGCGAGCAGTACTTC
CDR3: CASSILGGEQYF

size: .
J: TRBJ1-5
D: .
V: TRBV6-1
DNA: TGTGCCAGCAGTGAACGGGGGAATCAGCCCCAGCATTTT
CDR3: CASSERGNQPQHF

size: few
J: TRBJ2-2
D: TRBD2
V: TRBV11-2
DNA: TGTGCCAGCATTCTTGGACTAGCGGGGATCACCGGGGAGCTGTTTTTT
CDR3: CASILGLAGITGELFF

size: .
J: TRBJ2-7
D: .
V: TRBV10-2
DNA: TGCGCCAGCAGTGAATACAGCTCCTACGAGCAGTACTTC
CDR3: CASSEYSSYEQYF

size: .
J: TRBJ1-3
D: .
V: TRBV9
DNA: TGTGCCAGCAGCGTAGTCCCCGGCGGATCCGGAGCCGGAAACACCATATATTTT
CDR3: CASSVVPGGSGAGNTIYF

size: .
J: TRBJ2-1
D: .
V: TRBV6-5
DNA: TGTGCCAGCAGTTTTGCCAGCTACAATGAGCAGTTCTTC
CDR3: CASSFASYNEQFF

size: .
J: TRBJ2-7
D: .
V: TRBV7-9
DNA: TGTGCCAGCAGCTTTCTAGACAGTTACGAGCAGTACTTC
CDR3: CASSFLDSYEQYF

size: .
J: TRBJ1-2
D: TRBD1
V: TRBV7-9
DNA: TGTGCCAGCAGCTTCGGACAGGGCGATGGCTACACCTTC
CDR3: CASSFGQGDGYTF

size: .
J: TRBJ1-6
D: TRBD1
V: TRBV9
DNA: TGTGCCAGCAGCCAAGTGACAGGGAGTAATTCACCCCTCCACTTT
CDR3: CASSQVTGSNSPLHF